This T cell receptor beta chain was sequenced in a study of response to subunit inactivated influenza vaccine. The study, taken as a whole, reports: Each seasonal influenza vaccination, the authors suggested, recruits few new T cells.

This CDR3 region has 19 residues. CDR1 and CDR2 (germline): SQVTM, ANQGSEA. The J segment lost 0 bases and the V segment lost 0 bases, leaving 14 bases of the junction unmatched. Each CDR3 protein gets one entry after TCRdb re-called the RT-PCR reads with MiXCR. The sample contains about 610,000 distinct CDR3 sequences, 14% of which appear only once. This clonotype was counted at least ten times. The target antigen is unknown. The material sequenced was PBMCs from blood, taken about 12 days after vaccination. V usage is TRBV29-1 and J usage is TRBJ2-5; 9 bases are shared with TRBD2. The sequence was collected from a man aged 50 to 59 who received an inactivated influenza vaccine. In DNA, the CDR3 is TGCAGCGTTGAAGATTCGGGAACTAGCGGGCTCGAGTACCAAGAGACCCAGTACTTC. Amino acid sequence: CSVEDSGTSGLEYQETQYF. Complete variable domain (other parts from reference TRBV29-1 and TRBJ2-5): SAVISQKPSRDICQRGTSLTIQCQVDSQVTMMFWYRQQPGQSLTLIATANQGSEATYESGFVIDKFPISRPNLTFSTLTVSNMSPEDSSIYLCSVEDSGTSGLEYQETQYFGPGTRLLVL.